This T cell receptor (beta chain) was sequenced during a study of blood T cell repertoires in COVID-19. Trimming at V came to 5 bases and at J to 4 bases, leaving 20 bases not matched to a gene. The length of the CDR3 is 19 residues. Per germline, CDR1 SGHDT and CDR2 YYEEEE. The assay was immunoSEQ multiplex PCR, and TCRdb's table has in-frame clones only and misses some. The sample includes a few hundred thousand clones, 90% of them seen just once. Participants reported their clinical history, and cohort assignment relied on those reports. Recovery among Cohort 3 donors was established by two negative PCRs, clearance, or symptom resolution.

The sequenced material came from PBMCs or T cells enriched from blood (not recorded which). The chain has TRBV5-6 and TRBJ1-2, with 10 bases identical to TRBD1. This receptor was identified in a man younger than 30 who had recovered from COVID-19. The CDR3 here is CASSRHRDRGDLGFYGYTF. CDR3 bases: TGTGCCAGCAGTCGTCACCGGGACAGGGGTGATCTGGGCTTCTATGGCTACACCTTC.